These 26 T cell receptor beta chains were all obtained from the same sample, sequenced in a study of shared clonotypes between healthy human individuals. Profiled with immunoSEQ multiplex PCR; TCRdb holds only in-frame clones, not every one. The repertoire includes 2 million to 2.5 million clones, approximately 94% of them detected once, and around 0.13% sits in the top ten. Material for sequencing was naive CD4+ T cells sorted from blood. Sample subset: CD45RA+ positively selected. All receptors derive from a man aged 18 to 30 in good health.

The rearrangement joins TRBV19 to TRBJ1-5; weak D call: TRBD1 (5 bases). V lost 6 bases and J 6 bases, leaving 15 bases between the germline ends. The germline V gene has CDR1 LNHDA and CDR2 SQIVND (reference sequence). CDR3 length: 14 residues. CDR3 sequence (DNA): TGTGCCAGTAGCCTTCCGGGGGTCGGTCAGCCCCAGCATTTT. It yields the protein CASSLPGVGQPQHF.

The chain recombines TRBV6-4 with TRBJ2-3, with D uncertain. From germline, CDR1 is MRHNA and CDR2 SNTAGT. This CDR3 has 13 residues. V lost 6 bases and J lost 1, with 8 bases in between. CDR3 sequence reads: CASRSPGTDTQYF. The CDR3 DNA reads TGTGCCAGCAGGTCCCCGGGCACAGATACGCAGTATTTT.

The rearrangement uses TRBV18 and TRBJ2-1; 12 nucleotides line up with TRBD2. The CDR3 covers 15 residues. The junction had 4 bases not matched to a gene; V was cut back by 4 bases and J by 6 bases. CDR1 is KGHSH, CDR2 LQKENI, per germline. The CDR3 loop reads CASSLTSGSFNEQFF. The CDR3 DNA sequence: TGTGCCAGCTCACTGACTAGCGGGAGCTTCAATGAGCAGTTCTTC.

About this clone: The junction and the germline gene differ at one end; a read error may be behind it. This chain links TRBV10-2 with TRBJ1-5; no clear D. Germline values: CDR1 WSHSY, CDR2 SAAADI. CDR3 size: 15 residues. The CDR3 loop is CASSELRPGNQLQHF. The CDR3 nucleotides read TGCGCCAGCAGTGAGCTGCGGCCGGGCAATCAGCTCCAGCATTTT.

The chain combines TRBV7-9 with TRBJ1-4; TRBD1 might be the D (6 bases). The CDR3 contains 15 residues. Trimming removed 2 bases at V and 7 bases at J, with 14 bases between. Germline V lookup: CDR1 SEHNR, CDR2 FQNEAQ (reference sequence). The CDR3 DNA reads TGTGCCAGCAGCTTAAACAGGGTTGGGGGTGAAAAACTGTTTTTT. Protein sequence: CASSLNRVGGEKLFF. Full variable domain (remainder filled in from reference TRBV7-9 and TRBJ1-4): DTGVSQNPRHKITKRGQNVTFRCDPISEHNRLYWYRQTLGQGPEFLTYFQNEAQLEKSRLLSDRFSAERPKGSFSTLEIQRTEQGDSAMYLCASSLNRVGGEKLFFGSGTQLSVL.

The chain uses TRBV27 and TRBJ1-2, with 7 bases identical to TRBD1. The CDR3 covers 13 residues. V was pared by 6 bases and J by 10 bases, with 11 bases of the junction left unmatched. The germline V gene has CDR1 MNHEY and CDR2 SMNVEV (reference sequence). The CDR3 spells CASRMGQGVVYTF. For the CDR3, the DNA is TGTGCCAGCAGGATGGGGCAGGGGGTTGTCTACACCTTC.

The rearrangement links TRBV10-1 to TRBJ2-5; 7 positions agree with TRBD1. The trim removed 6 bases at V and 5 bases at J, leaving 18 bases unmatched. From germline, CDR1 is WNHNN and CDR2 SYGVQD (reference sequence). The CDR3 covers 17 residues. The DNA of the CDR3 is TGCGCCAGCAGGTCCATCTTTAACAGGGGAGAACGGGAGACCCAGTACTTC. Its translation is CASRSIFNRGERETQYF.

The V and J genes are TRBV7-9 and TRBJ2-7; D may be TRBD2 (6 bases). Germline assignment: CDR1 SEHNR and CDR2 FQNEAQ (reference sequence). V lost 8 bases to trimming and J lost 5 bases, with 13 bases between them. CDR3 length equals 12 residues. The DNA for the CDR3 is TGTGCCAGCCGTTCAGGGAGGCACGAGCAGTACTTC. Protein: CASRSGRHEQYF. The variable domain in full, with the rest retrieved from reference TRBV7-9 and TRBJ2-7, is DTGVSQNPRHKITKRGQNVTFRCDPISEHNRLYWYRQTLGQGPEFLTYFQNEAQLEKSRLLSDRFSAERPKGSFSTLEIQRTEQGDSAMYLCASRSGRHEQYFGPGTRLTVT.

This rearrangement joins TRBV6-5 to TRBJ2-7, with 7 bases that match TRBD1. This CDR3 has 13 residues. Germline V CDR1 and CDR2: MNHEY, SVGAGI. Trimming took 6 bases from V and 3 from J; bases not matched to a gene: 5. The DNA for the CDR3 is TGTGCCAGCAGAAGGGGGCAAATCTACGAGCAGTACTTC. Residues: CASRRGQIYEQYF.

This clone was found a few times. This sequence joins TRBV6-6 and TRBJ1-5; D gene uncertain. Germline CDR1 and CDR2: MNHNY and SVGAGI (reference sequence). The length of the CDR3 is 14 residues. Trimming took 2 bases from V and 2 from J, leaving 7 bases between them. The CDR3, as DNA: TGTGCCAGCAGTTACGAACAGCGCAATCAGCCCCAGCATTTT. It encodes CASSYEQRNQPQHF.

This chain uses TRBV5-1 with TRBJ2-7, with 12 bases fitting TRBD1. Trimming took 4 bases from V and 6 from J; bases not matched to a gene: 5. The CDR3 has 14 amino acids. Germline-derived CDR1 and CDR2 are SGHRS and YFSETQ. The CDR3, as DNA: TGCGCCAGCAGCCCAACGGGACAGGGGGCCGAGCAGTACTTC. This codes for CASSPTGQGAEQYF.

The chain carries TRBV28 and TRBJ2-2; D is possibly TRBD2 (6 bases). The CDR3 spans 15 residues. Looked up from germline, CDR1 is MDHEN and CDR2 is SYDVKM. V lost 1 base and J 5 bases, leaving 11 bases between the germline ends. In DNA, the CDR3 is TGTGCCAGCAGTTTATCCCCCCGGGGGACCGGGGAGCTGTTTTTT. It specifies CASSLSPRGTGELFF.

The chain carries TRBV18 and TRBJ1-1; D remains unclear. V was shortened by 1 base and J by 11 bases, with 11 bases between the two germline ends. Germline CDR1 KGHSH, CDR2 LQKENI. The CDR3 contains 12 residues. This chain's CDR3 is CASSPLSHEAFF. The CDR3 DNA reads TGTGCCAGCTCACCACTCAGTCACGAGGCTTTCTTT.

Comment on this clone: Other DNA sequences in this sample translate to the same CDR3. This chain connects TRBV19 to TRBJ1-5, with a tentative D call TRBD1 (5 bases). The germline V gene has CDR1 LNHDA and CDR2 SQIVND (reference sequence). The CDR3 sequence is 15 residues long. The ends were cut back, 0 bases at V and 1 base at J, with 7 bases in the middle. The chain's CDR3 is CASSIEGASNQPQHF. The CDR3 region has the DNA TGTGCCAGTAGTATAGAAGGGGCGAGCAATCAGCCCCAGCATTTT.

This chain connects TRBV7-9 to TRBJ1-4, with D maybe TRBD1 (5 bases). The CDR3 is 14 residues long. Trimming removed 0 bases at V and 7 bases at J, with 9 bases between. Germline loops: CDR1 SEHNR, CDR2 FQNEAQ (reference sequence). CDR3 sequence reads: CASSLAGDGEKLFF. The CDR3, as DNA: TGTGCCAGCAGCTTAGCAGGGGATGGTGAAAAACTGTTTTTT.

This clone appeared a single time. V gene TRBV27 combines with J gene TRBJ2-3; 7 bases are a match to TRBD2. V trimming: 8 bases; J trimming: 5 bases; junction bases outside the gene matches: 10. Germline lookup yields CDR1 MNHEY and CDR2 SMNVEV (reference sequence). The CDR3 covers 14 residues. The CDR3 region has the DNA TGTGCCAGCTCCTGGGACTCGGGGGGAGATACGCAGTATTTT. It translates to CASSWDSGGDTQYF.

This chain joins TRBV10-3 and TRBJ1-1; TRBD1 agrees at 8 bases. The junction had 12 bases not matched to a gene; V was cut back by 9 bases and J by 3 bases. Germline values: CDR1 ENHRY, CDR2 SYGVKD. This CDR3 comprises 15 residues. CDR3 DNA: TGTGCCATTGGCGAGGACAGGGAGGAGGACACTGAAGCTTTCTTT. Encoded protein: CAIGEDREEDTEAFF.

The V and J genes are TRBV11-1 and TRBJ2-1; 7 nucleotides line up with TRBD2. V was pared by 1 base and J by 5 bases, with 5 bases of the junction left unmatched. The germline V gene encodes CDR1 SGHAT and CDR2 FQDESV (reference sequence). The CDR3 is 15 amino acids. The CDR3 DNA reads TGTGCCAGCAGCTTAGTGCCGGGGGGTAACAATGAGCAGTTCTTC. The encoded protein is CASSLVPGGNNEQFF.

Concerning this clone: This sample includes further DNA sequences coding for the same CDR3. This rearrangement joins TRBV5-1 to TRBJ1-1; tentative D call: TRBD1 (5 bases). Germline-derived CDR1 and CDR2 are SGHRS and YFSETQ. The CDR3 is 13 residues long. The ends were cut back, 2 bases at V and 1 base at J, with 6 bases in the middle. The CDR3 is CASSFGQNTEAFF. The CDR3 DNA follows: TGCGCCAGCAGCTTCGGACAGAACACTGAAGCTTTCTTT.

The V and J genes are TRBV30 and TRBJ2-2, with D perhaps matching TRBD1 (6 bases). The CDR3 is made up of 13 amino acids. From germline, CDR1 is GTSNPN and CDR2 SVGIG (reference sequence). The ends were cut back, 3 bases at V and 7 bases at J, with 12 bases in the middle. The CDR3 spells CAWRGEQGGELFF. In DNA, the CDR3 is TGTGCCTGGAGGGGAGAACAGGGCGGGGAGCTGTTTTTT.

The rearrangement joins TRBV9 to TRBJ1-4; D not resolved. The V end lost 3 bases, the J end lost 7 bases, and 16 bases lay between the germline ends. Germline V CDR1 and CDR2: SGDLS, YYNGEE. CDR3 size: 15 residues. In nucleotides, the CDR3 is TGTGCCAGCAGCGGACTCTCCCTTCCCGGTGAAAAACTGTTTTTT. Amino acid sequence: CASSGLSLPGEKLFF.

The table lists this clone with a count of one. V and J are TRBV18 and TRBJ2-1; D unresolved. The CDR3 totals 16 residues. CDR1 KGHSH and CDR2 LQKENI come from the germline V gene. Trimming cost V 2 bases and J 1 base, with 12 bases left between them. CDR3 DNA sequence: TGTGCCAGCTCACCATTCCTGTCCACATCCTACAATGAGCAGTTCTTC. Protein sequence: CASSPFLSTSYNEQFF. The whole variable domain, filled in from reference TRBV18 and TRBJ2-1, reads NAGVMQNPRHLVRRRGQEARLRCSPMKGHSHVYWYRQLPEEGLKFMVYLQKENIIDESGMPKERFSAEFPKEGPSILRIQQVVRGDSAAYFCASSPFLSTSYNEQFFGPGTRLTVL.

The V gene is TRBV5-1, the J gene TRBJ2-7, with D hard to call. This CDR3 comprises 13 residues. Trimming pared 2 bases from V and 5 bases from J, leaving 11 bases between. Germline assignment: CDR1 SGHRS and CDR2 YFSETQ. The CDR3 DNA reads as TGCGCCAGCAGCTTAGGAATCGGCAACGAGCAGTACTTC. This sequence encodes CASSLGIGNEQYF.

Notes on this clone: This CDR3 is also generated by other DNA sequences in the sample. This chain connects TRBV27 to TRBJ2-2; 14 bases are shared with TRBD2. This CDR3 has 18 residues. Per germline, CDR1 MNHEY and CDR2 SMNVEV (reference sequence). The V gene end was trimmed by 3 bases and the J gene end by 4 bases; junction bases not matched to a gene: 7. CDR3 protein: CASSLRLAGGRGTGELFF. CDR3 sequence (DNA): TGTGCCAGCAGTTTGAGACTAGCGGGAGGGCGGGGCACCGGGGAGCTGTTTTTT.

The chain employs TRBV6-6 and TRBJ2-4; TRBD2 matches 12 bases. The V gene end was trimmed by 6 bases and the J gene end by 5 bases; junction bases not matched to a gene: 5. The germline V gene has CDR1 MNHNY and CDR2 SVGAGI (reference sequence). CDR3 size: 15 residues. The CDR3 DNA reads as TGTGCCAGCAGCCCCCCTAGCGGGAGGGAAAACATTCAGTACTTC. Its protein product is CASSPPSGRENIQYF.

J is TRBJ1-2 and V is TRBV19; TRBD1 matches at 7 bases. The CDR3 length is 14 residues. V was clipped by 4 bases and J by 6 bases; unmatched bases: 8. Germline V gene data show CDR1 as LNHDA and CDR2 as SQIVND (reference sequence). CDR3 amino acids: CASSTRGQSHGYTF. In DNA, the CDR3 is TGTGCCAGTAGTACCCGGGGACAGTCTCATGGCTACACCTTC.